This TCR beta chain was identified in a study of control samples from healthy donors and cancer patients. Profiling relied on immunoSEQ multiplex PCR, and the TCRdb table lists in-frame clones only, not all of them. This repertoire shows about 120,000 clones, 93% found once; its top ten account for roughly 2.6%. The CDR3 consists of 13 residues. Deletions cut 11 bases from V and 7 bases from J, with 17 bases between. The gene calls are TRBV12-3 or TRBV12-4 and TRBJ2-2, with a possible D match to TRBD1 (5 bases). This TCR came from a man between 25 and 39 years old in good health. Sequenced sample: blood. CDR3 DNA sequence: TGTGCCTCAGGGCAGGGTTATATCGGGGAGCTGTTTTTT. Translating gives CASGQGYIGELFF.